Reported below is one T cell receptor (beta chain). Its antigen is undetermined. Data came from immunoSEQ multiplex PCR; TCRdb stores just in-frame clones and leaves some out. Among tens of thousands of clones listed, over 70% were seen once. The sample is drawn from a study of lymphopenia after photon versus proton radiotherapy. Study-wide results and limits: Proton therapy kept repertoires fairly stable, unlike photons, which gained effector/memory cells. In patients who died, overall survival fell as post-nadir TCR diversity dropped more. Authors raise, but do not show, better survival with proton therapy.

Germline values: CDR1 SEHNR, CDR2 FQNEAQ (reference sequence). The CDR3 is made up of 11 amino acids. Sample: peripheral blood, taken from a patient treated with proton-based radiotherapy. The sequence derives from an elderly man with esophageal cancer. This sequence joins TRBV7-9 and TRBJ2-5; no definite D call. The J call may be in error: the DNA end matches TRBJ2-7 better. The CDR3 DNA reads TGTGCCAGCAGCTTAGTCGACGAGCAGTACTTC. This codes for CASSLVDEQYF.